Listed here are 32 T cell receptor beta chains from one sample, sequenced in a study of blood T cells in healthy people across ages. It was with a sample-barcoded 5' primer and a J-beta primer mix that a second PCR of roughly 7 to 12 cycles was run. TCRdb processed the 5' RACE reads anew with MiXCR; each CDR3 protein has one entry. The data hold under 2 million distinct CDR3 sequences, with approximately 32% observed a single time. The sample consisted of blood. The receptors shown here come from a woman aged 30 to 39 in good health.

This sequence joins TRBV9 and TRBJ1-1, with 8 bases identical to TRBD1. The CDR3 length is 17 residues. Per germline, CDR1 SGDLS and CDR2 YYNGEE. V gave up 1 base and J gave up 6 bases; unmatched junction bases: 14. The CDR3 DNA reads as TGTGCCAGCAGCGTAACCCCAAAGGACAGGGTGGGCGCTGAAGCTTTCTTT. Protein product: CASSVTPKDRVGAEAFF.

The chain joins TRBV6-1 to TRBJ1-2; D remains ambiguous. Trimming shortened V by 3 bases and J by 8 bases, and 13 bases separated the two germline ends. Germline values: CDR1 MNHNS, CDR2 SASEGT. CDR3 length: 13 residues. CDR3 region: CASSDPPVEGYTF. Here the CDR3 DNA reads TGTGCCAGCAGTGACCCCCCCGTAGAGGGCTACACCTTC.

The sample holds many counts of this clonotype. DNA for the CDR3: TGTGCCAGCAGCTCTATACGCGTCACCCAGTACTTC. This sequence encodes CASSSIRVTQYF. The rearrangement uses TRBV7-9 and TRBJ2-5; no firm D call. Trimming removed 4 bases from V and 8 bases from J, with 11 bases in between. The CDR3 loop spans 12 amino acids. CDR1 is SEHNR and CDR2 is FQNEAQ in the germline V gene (reference sequence).

The CDR3 DNA reads as TGTGCCAGCAGCCAATTGTCCCCACACGAGCAGTACTTC. Its translation is CASSQLSPHEQYF. The genes are TRBV3-1 and TRBJ2-7; D gene uncertain. Germline V lookup: CDR1 LGHDT, CDR2 YNNKEL (reference sequence). V lost 2 bases and J lost 5, with 10 bases in between. The CDR3 contains 13 residues.

CDR3 in amino acids: CSASHNETQYF. Here the CDR3 DNA reads TGCAGTGCTAGTCATAATGAGACCCAGTACTTC. The gene calls are TRBV20-1 and TRBJ2-5, with unresolved D. V was cut by 3 bases and J by 5 bases, with 7 bases left in between. The CDR3 loop spans 11 amino acids. The germline V gene encodes CDR1 DFQATT and CDR2 SNEGSKA (reference sequence).

The chain recombines TRBV2 with TRBJ2-4, with D perhaps given as TRBD1 or TRBD2 (5 bases each). The CDR3 runs 15 residues. Trimming left V 7 bases short and J 0 bases short, with 13 bases between. Germline-derived CDR1 and CDR2 are SNHLY and FYNNEI. CDR3 residues: CASKGERVAKNIQYF. DNA for the CDR3: TGTGCCAGCAAAGGGGAGCGCGTAGCCAAAAACATTCAGTACTTC.

The chain couples TRBV29-1 to TRBJ2-2, with 9 positions matching TRBD1. The V segment lost 5 bases and the J segment 3 bases; nucleotides outside the gene matches: 7. The CDR3 covers 15 residues. Per the germline V gene, CDR1 is SQVTM and CDR2 is ANQGSEA. The CDR3 bases are TGCAGCGTTACAGGGGGCATGAGGGACACCGGGGAGCTGTTTTTT. It encodes CSVTGGMRDTGELFF.

There are a few counts of this clonotype. Its ends do not fully match the called genes, so a read error is possible. This chain uses TRBV5-5 with TRBJ1-2; no reliable D call. The CDR3 is 15 residues long. Germline V gives CDR1 SGHKS, CDR2 YYEKEE (reference sequence). CDR3 coding DNA: TGTGCCAGCAACTTGGCCGGGATCGCTAACTATGGCTACACCTTC. Translation: CASNLAGIANYGYTF.

The gene calls are TRBV27 and TRBJ1-2; D is perhaps TRBD1 (5 bases). Trimming left V 0 bases short and J 4 bases short, with 6 bases between. The CDR3 totals 13 residues. In germline, CDR1 is MNHEY, CDR2 SMNVEV (reference sequence). This chain's CDR3 is CASSLSQAYGYTF. CDR3 coding DNA: TGTGCCAGCAGTTTATCACAGGCCTATGGCTACACCTTC.

The chain combines TRBV2 with TRBJ2-3; the match to TRBD2 covers 12 bases. CDR3 length equals 16 residues. The germline CDR1 and CDR2 sequences are SNHLY and FYNNEI. Trimming cost V 5 bases and J 5 bases; bases outside gene matches: 8. The CDR3 nucleotides are TGTGCCAGCAGTCCTAGCGGGAGGGTGGTTGGAGATACGCAGTATTTT. Its protein product is CASSPSGRVVGDTQYF. The variable domain in full, completed from reference TRBV2 and TRBJ2-3, reads EPEVTQTPSHQVTQMGQEVILRCVPISNHLYFYWYRQILGQKVEFLVSFYNNEISEKSEIFDDQFSVERPDGSNFTLKIRSTKLEDSAMYFCASSPSGRVVGDTQYFGPGTRLTVL.

V usage is TRBV20-1 and J usage is TRBJ1-2; a possible D gene is TRBD1 (5 bases). The CDR3 runs 14 residues. CDR1 is DFQATT, CDR2 SNEGSKA, per germline (reference sequence). Deletions cut 4 bases from V and 0 bases from J, with 12 bases between. This CDR3 reads CSAIQTDANYGYTF. The CDR3 coding sequence is TGCAGTGCTATCCAGACAGACGCTAACTATGGCTACACCTTC.

As regards this clonotype: A junction boundary mismatches the germline segment, possibly from a read error. The rearrangement uses TRBV3-1 and TRBJ1-1; D possibly corresponds to TRBD1 (6 bases). Germline V gives CDR1 LGHDT, CDR2 YNNKEL (reference sequence). This CDR3 spans 14 amino acids. CDR3 in amino acids: CASSPRDRPTEAFF. The CDR3 DNA is TGTGCCAGTAGCCCCCGTGACAGGCCCACTGAAGCTTTCTTT.

The chain couples TRBV7-9 to TRBJ2-4, with D unresolved. The CDR3 is 15 residues long. Germline V lookup: CDR1 SEHNR, CDR2 FQNEAQ (reference sequence). V was cut by 4 bases and J by 0 bases, with 10 bases left in between. Written as DNA, the CDR3 is TGTGCCAGCAGCTGTGCAGGAGAAGCCAAAAACATTCAGTACTTC. Amino acid sequence: CASSCAGEAKNIQYF.

J is TRBJ2-1 and V is TRBV20-1; D possibly corresponds to TRBD2 (6 bases). V was shortened by 3 bases and J by 9 bases, with 12 bases between the two germline ends. CDR1 is DFQATT, CDR2 SNEGSKA, per germline (reference sequence). The CDR3 is made up of 12 amino acids. CDR3 bases: TGCAGTGCTAGCCAGACCGGGAGTGAGCAGTTCTTC. Residues: CSASQTGSEQFF.

With respect to this clonotype: Because it lacks the conserved phenylalanine or tryptophan at the end, this CDR3 is likely a read error. The genes are TRBV7-2 and TRBJ2-3, with D possibly being TRBD2 (6 bases). Germline CDR1 is SGHTA and CDR2 is FQGNSA. This CDR3 is built from 20 residues. Trimming shortened V by 2 bases and J by 4 bases, and 28 bases separated the two germline ends. CDR3 amino acids: CASSLYDSAGIIASSDTQYL. Here the CDR3 DNA reads TGTGCCAGCAGCTTATATGATTCAGCGGGTATCATCGCTAGCTCAGATACGCAGTATCTT.

The sample holds one count of this clonotype. A much larger clone differs by one base, so this may be a read error. This chain connects TRBV10-3 to TRBJ1-2; D not certain. Germline values: CDR1 ENHRY, CDR2 SYGVKD. This CDR3 is 14 amino acids long. The germline V and J ends were trimmed by 5 bases and 8 bases, with 18 bases remaining between them. CDR3 in DNA: TGTGCCATCAGTACACTCACCCCCTGTAGAGGCTACACCTTC. This gives the protein CAISTLTPCRGYTF.

This clonotype was recorded many times. V is TRBV29-1 and J is TRBJ2-3; 7 bases are shared with TRBD1. Germline loops: CDR1 SQVTM, CDR2 ANQGSEA. The CDR3 totals 11 residues. CDR3: CRAQGADTQYF. CDR3 in DNA: TGCAGGGCTCAGGGGGCAGATACGCAGTATTTT.

This chain uses TRBV5-1 with TRBJ2-1; D gene unclear. Per germline, CDR1 SGHRS and CDR2 YFSETQ. CDR3 size: 14 residues. With 5 bases removed from V and 3 bases from J, the gap between germline ends came to 12 bases. CDR3 in amino acids: CASSTVRGYNEQFF. The DNA for the CDR3 is TGCGCCAGCAGTACGGTCCGTGGCTACAATGAGCAGTTCTTC.

The genes are TRBV29-1 and TRBJ1-4, with 8 positions matching TRBD1. The CDR3 covers 15 residues. Trimming at V came to 6 bases and at J to 10 bases, leaving 16 bases not matched to a gene. CDR1 is SQVTM and CDR2 is ANQGSEA in the germline V gene. The CDR3, as DNA: TGCAGCGTCTACCTCTCAGGGGGCGCCGGAGGAAAACTGTTTTTT. Translated, it gives CSVYLSGGAGGKLFF.

J is TRBJ1-5 and V is TRBV10-3, with a weak D call TRBD1 (5 bases). The CDR3 loop spans 13 amino acids. Germline loops: CDR1 ENHRY, CDR2 SYGVKD. V lost 5 bases, J lost 5 bases, and 10 bases lay in between. The CDR3 protein is CAISPGGDQPQHF. The CDR3 coding sequence is TGTGCCATCAGTCCTGGGGGGGATCAGCCCCAGCATTTT.

In this sample, this clonotype turned up a few times. An end of the junction differs from the germline gene, which may be a read error. The chain couples TRBV13 to TRBJ2-1, with TRBD2 identical over 14 bases. Germline CDR1 and CDR2: PRHDT and FYEKMQ (reference sequence). This CDR3 has 16 residues. The CDR3 DNA sequence: TGTGCCGGCAGCCCCCGACTAGCGGGGGGGTACAATGAGCAGTTCTTC. Its translation: CAGSPRLAGGYNEQFF.

This sequence joins TRBV28 and TRBJ2-6, with D possibly TRBD1 on 5 matching bases. The length of the CDR3 is 16 residues. The V end lost 5 bases, the J end lost 4 bases, and 15 bases lay between the germline ends. CDR1 MDHEN and CDR2 SYDVKM come from the germline V gene. CDR3 amino acids: CASSPLGQTGANVLTF. The CDR3 DNA reads TGTGCCAGCAGTCCGCTCGGACAAACGGGGGCCAACGTCCTGACTTTC. Full variable domain (missing parts from reference TRBV28 and TRBJ2-6): DVKVTQSSRYLVKRTGEKVFLECVQDMDHENMFWYRQDPGLGLRLIYFSYDVKMKEKGDIPEGYSVSREKKERFSLILESASTNQTSMYLCASSPLGQTGANVLTFGAGSRLTVL.

The rearrangement uses TRBV5-1 and TRBJ2-7; the D call may be TRBD1 or TRBD2 (5 bases each). V was shortened by 0 bases and J by 2 bases, with 18 bases between the two germline ends. Germline-derived CDR1 and CDR2 are SGHRS and YFSETQ. The CDR3 sequence is 17 residues long. CDR3 nucleotide sequence: TGCGCCAGCAGCTTGGGGGATGGGGCCGCGAGGGCCTACGAGCAGTACTTC. As protein: CASSLGDGAARAYEQYF.

This clonotype was seen only a few times. The gene calls are TRBV10-2 and TRBJ2-1; no firm D call. Trimming removed 2 bases at V and 3 bases at J, with 8 bases between. This CDR3 region has 14 residues. Germline-derived CDR1 and CDR2 are WSHSY and SAAADI. The CDR3 DNA sequence: TGCGCCAGCAGTGAGGGTCGGAACTACAATGAGCAGTTCTTC. Translated: CASSEGRNYNEQFF.

A few counts support this clonotype. The chain joins TRBV12-5 to TRBJ2-7; D might be TRBD2 (5 bases). The CDR3 consists of 15 residues. The V gene lost 4 bases and the J gene lost 2 bases, with 15 bases spanning the gap. Looked up from germline, CDR1 is LGHNT and CDR2 is FRNRAP. DNA of the CDR3: TGTGCTAGTGGTTGGCCGGACTCCTCTCCCTACGAGCAGTACTTC. This codes for CASGWPDSSPYEQYF. Full variable domain (rest looked up from reference TRBV12-5 and TRBJ2-7): DARVTQTPRHKVTEMGQEVTMRCQPILGHNTVFWYRQTMMQGLELLAYFRNRAPLDDSGMPKDRFSAEMPDATLATLKIQPSEPRDSAVYFCASGWPDSSPYEQYFGPGTRLTVT.

A few counts support this clonotype. V gene TRBV5-5 combines with J gene TRBJ2-3; tentatively, D is TRBD2 (7 bases). This CDR3 comprises 17 residues. Germline CDR1 reads SGHKS; CDR2 reads YYEKEE (reference sequence). Trimming took 6 bases from V and 0 from J, leaving 20 bases between them. CDR3 DNA: TGTGCCAGCAACCCGCGGTTTGCGGGGGCCAGCACAGATACGCAGTATTTT. This codes for CASNPRFAGASTDTQYF.

The rearrangement joins TRBV6-1 to TRBJ1-5; unclear D gene. V lost 3 bases and J 2 bases, leaving 14 bases between the germline ends. Germline values: CDR1 MNHNS, CDR2 SASEGT. This CDR3 has 16 residues. CDR3 in amino acids: CASSDSPLLGNQPQHF. CDR3 in DNA: TGTGCCAGCAGTGATTCACCCCTATTAGGCAATCAGCCCCAGCATTTT.

The chain carries TRBV7-7 and TRBJ2-3; D may match TRBD1 or TRBD2 (5 bases each). This CDR3 comprises 18 residues. V lost 1 base, J lost 2 bases, and 19 bases lay in between. The germline V gene has CDR1 SSHAT and CDR2 FNYEAQ (reference sequence). The CDR3 DNA is TGTGCCAGCAGCTTAGAAGTTTGGGGACCGAGTTCCACAGATACGCAGTATTTT. Its translation is CASSLEVWGPSSTDTQYF.

A few counts support this clonotype. The chain uses TRBV29-1 and TRBJ2-7; TRBD2 aligns across 7 bases. This CDR3 comprises 12 residues. V lost 6 bases to trimming and J lost 0 bases; unmatched junction nucleotides: 2. CDR1 and CDR2 (germline): SQVTM, ANQGSEA. CDR3 amino acids: CSVGDYSYEQYF. The CDR3 DNA follows: TGCAGCGTGGGGGACTACTCCTACGAGCAGTACTTC.

This sequence joins TRBV28 and TRBJ2-5; 7 positions agree with TRBD1. The J call may not be correct, given that the DNA end is closer to TRBJ2-7. Per the germline V gene, CDR1 is MDHEN and CDR2 is SYDVKM. CDR3 length equals 15 residues. CDR3 protein: CASSPGADRACEQYF. In nucleotides, the CDR3 is TGTGCCAGCAGTCCCGGAGCCGACAGGGCCTGCGAGCAGTACTTC.

This clonotype has just a few counts. The rearrangement links TRBV6-1 to TRBJ2-3; D is undetermined. The CDR3 spans 13 residues. CDR1 MNHNS and CDR2 SASEGT come from the germline V gene. The CDR3 nucleotides are TGTGCTACCGGCCGAGGTGGTTCAGATACGCAGTATTTT. This gives the protein CATGRGGSDTQYF.

This clonotype was seen a handful of times. The gene calls are TRBV7-9 and TRBJ2-1, with 7 bases fitting TRBD2. V shed 5 bases, J shed 5 bases, and the junction held 9 bases outside the gene matches. CDR1 is SEHNR, CDR2 FQNEAQ, per germline (reference sequence). This CDR3 is built from 15 residues. The CDR3 sequence is CASSPQRDKDNEQFF. CDR3 bases: TGTGCCAGCAGCCCTCAGCGGGATAAAGACAATGAGCAGTTCTTC.